This T cell receptor beta chain stems from a study of shared clonotypes between healthy human individuals. Findings of the study overall: Naive subsets, compared against memory subsets, generally had larger estimated richness values. Only blood was sampled, and tissue TCR repertoires likely differ from blood ones. Despite large depth, sorted-subset datasets appeared incompletely sequenced.

Under the authors' procedure: Sequence data from immunoSEQ were junction-only and lacked quality scores; consequently, filtering differed. Only in-frame clones appear in the TCRdb table, and some are missing; sequencing was by immunoSEQ multiplex PCR. For V, J and clone size, that table is used; D and trimming come from the DNA. In the table there are a few million clones, around nine tenths of which are singletons. For this clone: Antigen: not known.

CDR3 length: 14 amino acids. V gave up 0 bases and J gave up 4 bases, with 6 bases separating them. Germline V lookup: CDR1 LGHNA, CDR2 YSLEER. Sequencing was performed on naive CD4+ T cells sorted from blood. The sample's subset: CD45RA+ positively selected. The sequence was obtained from a young man in good health. The rearrangement joins TRBV4-3 to TRBJ2-2, with no clear D. CDR3 in DNA: TGCGCCAGCAGCCAAGAACAGCTCACCGGGGAGCTGTTTTTT. Protein: CASSQEQLTGELFF.